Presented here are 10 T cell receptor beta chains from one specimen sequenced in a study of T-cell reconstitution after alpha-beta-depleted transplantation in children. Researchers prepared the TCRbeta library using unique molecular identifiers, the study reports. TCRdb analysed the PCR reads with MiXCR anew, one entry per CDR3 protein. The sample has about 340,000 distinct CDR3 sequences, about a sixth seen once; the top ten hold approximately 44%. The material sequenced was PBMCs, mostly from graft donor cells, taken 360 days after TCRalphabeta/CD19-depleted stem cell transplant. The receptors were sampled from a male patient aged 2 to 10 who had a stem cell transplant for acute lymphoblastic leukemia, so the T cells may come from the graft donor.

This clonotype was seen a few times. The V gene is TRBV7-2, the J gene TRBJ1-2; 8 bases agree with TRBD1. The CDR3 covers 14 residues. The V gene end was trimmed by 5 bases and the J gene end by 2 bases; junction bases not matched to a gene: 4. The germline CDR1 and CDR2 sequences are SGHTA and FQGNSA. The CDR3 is CASSPTGANYGYTF. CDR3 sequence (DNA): TGTGCCAGCAGCCCGACAGGGGCCAACTATGGCTACACCTTC.

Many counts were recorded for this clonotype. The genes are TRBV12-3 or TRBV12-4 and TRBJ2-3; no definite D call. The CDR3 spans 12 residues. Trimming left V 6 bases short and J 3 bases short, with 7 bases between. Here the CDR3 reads CASSFGTDTQYF. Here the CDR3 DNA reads TGTGCCAGCAGCTTCGGGACAGATACGCAGTATTTT.

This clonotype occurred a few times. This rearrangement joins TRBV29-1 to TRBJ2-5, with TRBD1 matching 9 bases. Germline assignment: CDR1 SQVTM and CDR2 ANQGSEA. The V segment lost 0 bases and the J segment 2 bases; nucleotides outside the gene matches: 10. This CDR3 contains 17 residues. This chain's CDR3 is CSVEDGLRDRVQETQYF. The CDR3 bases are TGCAGCGTTGAAGATGGCCTTCGGGACAGGGTACAAGAGACCCAGTACTTC.

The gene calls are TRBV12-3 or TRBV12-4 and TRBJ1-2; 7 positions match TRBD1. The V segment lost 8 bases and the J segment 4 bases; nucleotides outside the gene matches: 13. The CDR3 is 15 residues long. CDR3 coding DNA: TGTGCCAGCGGAGCGACAGGGAAGAAGGGCTATGGCTACACCTTC. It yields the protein CASGATGKKGYGYTF.

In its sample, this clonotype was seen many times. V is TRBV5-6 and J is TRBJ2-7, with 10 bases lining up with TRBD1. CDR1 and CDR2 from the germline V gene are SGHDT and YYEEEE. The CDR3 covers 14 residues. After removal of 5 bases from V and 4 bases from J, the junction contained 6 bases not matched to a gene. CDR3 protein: CASSRQGAMYEQYF. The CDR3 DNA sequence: TGTGCCAGCAGTCGACAGGGGGCCATGTACGAGCAGTACTTC.

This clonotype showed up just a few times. CDR3 bases: TGTGCCAGCAGTTTTCTGGGGGAGCAGTACTTC. Protein product: CASSFLGEQYF. This rearrangement joins TRBV28 to TRBJ2-7; no definite D call. The ends were cut back, 3 bases at V and 7 bases at J, with 7 bases in the middle. From germline, CDR1 is MDHEN and CDR2 SYDVKM. This CDR3 has 11 amino acids.

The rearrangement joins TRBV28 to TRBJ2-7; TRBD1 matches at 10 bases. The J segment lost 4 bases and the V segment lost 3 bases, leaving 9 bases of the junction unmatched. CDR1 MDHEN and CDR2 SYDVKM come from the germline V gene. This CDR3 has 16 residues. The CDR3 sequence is CASSFRPGQGSYEQYF. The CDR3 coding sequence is TGTGCCAGCAGTTTTAGGCCGGGACAGGGGTCTTACGAGCAGTACTTC.

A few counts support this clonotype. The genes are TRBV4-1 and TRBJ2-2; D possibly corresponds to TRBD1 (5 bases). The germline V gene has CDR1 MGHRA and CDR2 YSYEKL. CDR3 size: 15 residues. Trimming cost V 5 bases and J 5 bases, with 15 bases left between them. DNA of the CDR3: TGCGCCAGCAGCTTATGGGGCAAAGGGACCGGGGAGCTGTTTTTT. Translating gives CASSLWGKGTGELFF.

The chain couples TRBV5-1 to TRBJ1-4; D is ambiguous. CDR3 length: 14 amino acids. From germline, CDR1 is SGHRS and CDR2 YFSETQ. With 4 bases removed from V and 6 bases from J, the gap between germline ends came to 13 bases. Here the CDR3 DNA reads TGCGCCAGCAGCAGAGGGCCAGTATATGAAAAACTGTTTTTT. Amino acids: CASSRGPVYEKLFF.

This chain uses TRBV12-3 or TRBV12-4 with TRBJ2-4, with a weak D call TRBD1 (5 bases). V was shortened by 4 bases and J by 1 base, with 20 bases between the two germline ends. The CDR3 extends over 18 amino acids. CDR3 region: CASSSPRPSTVAKNIQYF. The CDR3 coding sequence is TGTGCCAGCAGTTCACCCAGACCATCGACAGTGGCCAAAAACATTCAGTACTTC.